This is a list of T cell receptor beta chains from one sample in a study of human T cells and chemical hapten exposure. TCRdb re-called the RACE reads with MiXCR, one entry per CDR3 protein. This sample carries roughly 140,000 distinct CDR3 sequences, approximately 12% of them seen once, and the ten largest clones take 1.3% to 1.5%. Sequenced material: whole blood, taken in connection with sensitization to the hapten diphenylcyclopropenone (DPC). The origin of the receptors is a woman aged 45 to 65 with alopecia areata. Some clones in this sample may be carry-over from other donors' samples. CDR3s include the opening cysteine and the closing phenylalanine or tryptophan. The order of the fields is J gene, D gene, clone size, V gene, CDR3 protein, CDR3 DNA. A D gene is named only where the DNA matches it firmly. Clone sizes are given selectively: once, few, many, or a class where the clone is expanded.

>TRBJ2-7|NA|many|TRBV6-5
CASSLGVEQYF
TGTGCCAGCAGTTTGGGCGTAGAGCAGTACTTC
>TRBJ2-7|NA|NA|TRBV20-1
CSARDPGLRAGEQYF
TGCAGTGCTAGAGATCCGGGACTCAGGGCGGGCGAGCAGTACTTC
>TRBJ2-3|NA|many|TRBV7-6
CASSLGSGRTDTQYF
TGTGCCAGCAGCCTTGGGAGTGGTAGGACAGATACGCAGTATTTT
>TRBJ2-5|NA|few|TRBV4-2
CASSQDPWTEGETQYF
TGTGCCAGCAGCCAAGATCCATGGACGGAAGGGGAGACCCAGTACTTC
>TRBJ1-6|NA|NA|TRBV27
CASSSDYRRSPLHF
TGTGCCAGCAGTTCGGACTACAGGAGGTCACCCCTCCACTTT
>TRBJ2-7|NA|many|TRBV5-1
CASSSMGTTYYEQYF
TGCGCCAGCAGCTCGATGGGGACCACCTACTACGAGCAGTACTTC
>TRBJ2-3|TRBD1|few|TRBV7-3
CASRKAGTGYTDTQYF
TGTGCCAGCAGGAAAGCCGGGACAGGGTACACAGATACGCAGTATTTT
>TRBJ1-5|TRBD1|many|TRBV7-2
CASQAGTGNQPQHF
TGTGCCAGCCAGGCAGGGACAGGTAATCAGCCCCAGCATTTT
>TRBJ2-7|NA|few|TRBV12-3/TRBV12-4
CASSLQDSYEQYF
TGTGCCAGCAGTTTACAGGACTCCTACGAGCAGTACTTC
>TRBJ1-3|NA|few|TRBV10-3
CAISGDGNTIYF
TGTGCCATCAGTGGGGATGGAAACACCATATATTTT
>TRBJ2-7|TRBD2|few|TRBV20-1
CSARTSGMHSYEQYF
TGCAGTGCAAGGACTAGCGGGATGCATTCCTACGAGCAGTACTTC
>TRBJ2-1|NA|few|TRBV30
CAWSVRQGRTGKFF
TGTGCCTGGAGTGTACGTCAGGGGAGGACTGGGAAGTTCTTC
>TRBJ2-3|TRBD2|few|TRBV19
CASSTGLVSTDTQYF
TGTGCCAGTAGTACGGGACTAGTCAGCACAGATACGCAGTATTTT
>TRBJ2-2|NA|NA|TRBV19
CASSIDLTNTGELLF
TGTGCCAGTAGTATCGACCTGACCAACACCGGGGAGCTGTTGTTT
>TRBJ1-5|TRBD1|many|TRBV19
CASRGTGGNQPQHF
TGTGCCAGTAGGGGGACAGGGGGCAATCAGCCCCAGCATTTT
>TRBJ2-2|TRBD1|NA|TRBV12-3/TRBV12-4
CASSFGSNRGIGELFF
TGTGCCAGCAGTTTCGGATCTAACAGGGGAATCGGGGAGCTGTTTTTT
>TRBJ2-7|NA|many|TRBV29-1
CSVEVGSDEQYF
TGCAGCGTTGAAGTAGGTTCGGACGAGCAGTACTTC
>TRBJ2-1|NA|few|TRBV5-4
CASSSRAGTGNEQFF
TGTGCCAGCAGCTCAAGGGCGGGAACAGGCAATGAGCAGTTCTTC
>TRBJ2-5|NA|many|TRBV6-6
CAVALVGGETQYF
TGTGCCGTCGCATTAGTGGGCGGGGAGACCCAGTACTTC
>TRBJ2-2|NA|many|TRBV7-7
CAVTRGTTNTGELFF
TGTGCTGTCACGAGGGGAACAACGAACACCGGGGAGCTGTTTTTT
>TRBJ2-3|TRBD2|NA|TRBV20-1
CSARSSGRVLGTQYF
TGCAGTGCTAGATCTAGCGGGAGGGTTCTCGGGACGCAGTATTTT
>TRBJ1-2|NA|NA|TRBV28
CASSLLGGVDGYTF
TGTGCCAGCAGTTTACTAGGGGGGGTAGACGGCTACACCTTC
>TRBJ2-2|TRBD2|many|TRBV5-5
CASRLAGVSTGELFF
TGTGCCAGCAGATTAGCGGGAGTAAGCACCGGGGAGCTGTTTTTT
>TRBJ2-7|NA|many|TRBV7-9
CASSSQGGTYEQYF
TGTGCCAGCAGTTCTCAGGGGGGGACCTACGAGCAGTACTTC
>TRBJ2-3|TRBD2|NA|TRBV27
CASSLSPLAAPGGDTQYF
TGTGCCAGCAGTTTATCCCCCCTAGCGGCTCCTGGGGGAGATACGCAGTATTTT
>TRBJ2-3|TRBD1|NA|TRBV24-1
CATSDPRQGADTQYF
TGTGCCACCAGTGATCCTAGACAGGGGGCAGATACGCAGTATTTT
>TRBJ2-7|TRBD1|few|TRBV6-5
CASSYSIRDRGYEQYF
TGTGCCAGCAGTTACTCGATTCGGGACAGGGGGTACGAGCAGTACTTC
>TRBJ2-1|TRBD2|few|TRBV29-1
CSSSSGRGSYNEQFF
TGCAGCTCCTCTAGCGGGAGGGGATCCTACAATGAGCAGTTCTTC
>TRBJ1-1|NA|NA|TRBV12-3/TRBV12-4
CASSPSGGRPNTEAFF
TGTGCCAGCAGTCCGTCCGGTGGGCGGCCGAACACTGAAGCTTTCTTT
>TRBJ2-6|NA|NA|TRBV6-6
CASSYFGANVLTF
TGTGCCAGCAGTTACTTTGGGGCCAACGTCCTGACTTTC
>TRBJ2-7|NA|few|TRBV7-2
CASSGPRGQYF
TGTGCCAGCAGCGGCCCTCGGGGGCAGTACTTC
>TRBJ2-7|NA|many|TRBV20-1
CSARGRSYEQYF
TGCAGTGCTAGAGGCCGCTCCTACGAGCAGTACTTC
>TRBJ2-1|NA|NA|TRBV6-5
CASSYGDTPIHEQFF
TGTGCCAGCAGTTACGGGGATACCCCAATACATGAGCAGTTCTTC
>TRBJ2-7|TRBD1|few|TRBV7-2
CASSLAGQYFEEQYF
TGTGCCAGCAGCTTAGCGGGACAGTATTTTGAAGAGCAGTACTTC
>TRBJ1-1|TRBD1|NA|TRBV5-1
CASSTGGGMMTEAFF
TGCGCCAGCAGCACAGGGGGCGGGATGATGACTGAAGCTTTCTTT
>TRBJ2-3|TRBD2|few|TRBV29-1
CSEIKGSGSTDTQYF
TGCAGCGAAATCAAGGGTAGCGGGAGCACAGATACGCAGTATTTT
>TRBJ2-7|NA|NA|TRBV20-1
CSAREESSVSYEQYF
TGCAGTGCTAGAGAAGAATCTAGCGTCTCCTACGAGCAGTACTTC
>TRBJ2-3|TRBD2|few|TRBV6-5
CASSYSASGNADTQYF
TGTGCCAGCAGTTACTCGGCTAGCGGGAACGCAGATACGCAGTATTTT
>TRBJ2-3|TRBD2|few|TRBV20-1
CSATDRASGMVTSTDTQYF
TGCAGTGCTACGGACCGGGCTAGCGGGATGGTCACTAGCACAGATACGCAGTATTTT
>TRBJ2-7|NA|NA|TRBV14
CASSQGGRRAPYEQYF
TGTGCCAGCAGCCAAGGTGGGCGGAGGGCCCCCTACGAGCAGTACTTC
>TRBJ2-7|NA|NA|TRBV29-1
CSVALVSGYEQYF
TGCAGCGTGGCCTTGGTATCAGGCTACGAGCAGTACTTC
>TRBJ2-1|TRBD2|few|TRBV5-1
CASSGRREGGQFF
TGCGCCAGCAGCGGACGGCGGGAGGGCGGGCAGTTCTTC
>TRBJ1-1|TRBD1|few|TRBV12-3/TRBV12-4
CASSPGQGADTEAFF
TGTGCCAGCAGTCCCGGACAGGGGGCGGACACTGAAGCTTTCTTT
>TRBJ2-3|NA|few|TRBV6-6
CASSYDRAGSTDTQYF
TGTGCCAGCAGTTACGATAGAGCGGGCAGCACAGATACGCAGTATTTT
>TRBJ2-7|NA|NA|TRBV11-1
CASSWDSIYEQYF
TGTGCCAGCAGCTGGGACTCCATCTACGAGCAGTACTTC
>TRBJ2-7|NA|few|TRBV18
CASSRPPTYEQYF
TGTGCCAGCTCGCGGCCTCCCACCTACGAGCAGTACTTC
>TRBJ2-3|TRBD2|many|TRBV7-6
CASSLLAVIAGGPGVDTQYF
TGTGCCAGCAGCTTACTCGCGGTGATAGCGGGAGGGCCGGGGGTGGATACGCAGTATTTT
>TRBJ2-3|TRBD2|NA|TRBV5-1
CASSLGLAGASADTQYF
TGCGCCAGCAGCCTCGGACTAGCGGGAGCTAGCGCAGATACGCAGTATTTT
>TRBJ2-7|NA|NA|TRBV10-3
CAISGGRNYEQYF
TGTGCCATCAGTGGGGGACGGAATTACGAGCAGTACTTC
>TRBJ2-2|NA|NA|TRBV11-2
CASSPAGILNTGELFF
TGTGCCAGCAGCCCCGCGGGGATCCTGAACACCGGGGAGCTGTTTTTT
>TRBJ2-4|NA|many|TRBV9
CASSVGESKNIQYF
TGTGCCAGCAGCGTAGGAGAATCCAAAAACATTCAGTACTTC
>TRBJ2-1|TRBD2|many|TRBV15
CATSRARGGVGNEEQFF
TGTGCCACCAGCAGAGCCCGGGGAGGGGTGGGGAATGAGGAGCAGTTCTTC
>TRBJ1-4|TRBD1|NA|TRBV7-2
CASSFEGQGRSKLFF
TGTGCCAGCAGCTTCGAGGGACAGGGGAGGTCAAAACTGTTTTTT
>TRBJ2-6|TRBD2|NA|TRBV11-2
CASSPRGGRLSGANVLTF
TGTGCCAGCAGCCCCCGCGGGGGGCGACTCTCTGGGGCCAACGTCCTGACTTTC
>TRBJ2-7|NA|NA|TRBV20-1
CSAQDLREQYF
TGCAGTGCCCAGGACTTGCGGGAGCAGTACTTC
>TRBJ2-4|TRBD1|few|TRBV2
CASSAGQGIAKNIQYF
TGTGCCAGCAGTGCGGGACAGGGAATAGCCAAAAACATTCAGTACTTC
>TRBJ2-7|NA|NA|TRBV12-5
CASGFEQVYEQYF
TGTGCTAGTGGTTTCGAACAGGTGTACGAGCAGTACTTC
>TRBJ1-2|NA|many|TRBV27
CASSVNPAYGYTF
TGTGCCAGCAGTGTGAACCCCGCTTATGGCTACACCTTC
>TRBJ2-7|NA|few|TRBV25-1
CASSEFRPSGEQYF
TGTGCCAGCAGTGAATTTCGGCCCTCGGGGGAGCAGTACTTC